These 20 T cell receptor beta chains were all obtained from the same sample, sequenced in a study of blood T cell repertoires in COVID-19. The protocol was immunoSEQ multiplex PCR, while the TCRdb copy is restricted to in-frame clones and leaves out a portion. The sample yields 140,000 to 150,000 clones, roughly 79% seen once. Sequencing used peripheral blood. These receptors all come from an older woman with acute or convalescent COVID-19.

The chain uses TRBV7-2 and TRBJ2-3; 7 nucleotides match TRBD2. Germline V CDR1 and CDR2: SGHTA, FQGNSA. The CDR3 covers 15 residues. V trimming: 4 bases; J trimming: 1 base; junction bases outside the gene matches: 5. CDR3 DNA sequence: TGTGCCAGCAGCTGGCGGGAGTTAGGCACAGATACGCAGTATTTT. Translated, it gives CASSWRELGTDTQYF. Drawing the rest from reference TRBV7-2 and TRBJ2-3, the complete variable domain is GAGVSQSPSNKVTEKGKDVELRCDPISGHTALYWYRQSLGQGLEFLIYFQGNSAPDKSGLPSDRFSAERTGGSVSTLTIQRTQQEDSAVYLCASSWRELGTDTQYFGPGTRLTVL.

This clone was picked up a small number of times. The chain is built from TRBV9 and TRBJ2-7, with TRBD2 identical over 7 bases. This CDR3 has 13 amino acids. Germline V gene lookup returns CDR1 SGDLS and CDR2 YYNGEE. The V and J ends lost 0 bases and 6 bases, in that order; junction bases with no gene match: 3. DNA of the CDR3: TGTGCCAGCAGCGTAGGCGGGAGCACCGAGCAGTACTTC. Translation gives CASSVGGSTEQYF.

As DNA, the CDR3 is TGTGCCAGCAGTTCCTCGGGGACAAGTCTCGCTTTCTTT. It yields the protein CASSSSGTSLAFF. The V call is TRBV27, the J call TRBJ1-1; perhaps TRBD1 as D (6 bases). Deletions cut 4 bases from V and 11 bases from J, with 17 bases between. The CDR3 spans 13 residues. Germline CDR1 and CDR2: MNHEY and SMNVEV (reference sequence).

The CDR3 bases are TGTGCCAGCAGGGAAAGGGGGACTGAAGCTTTCTTT. Translating it yields CASRERGTEAFF. The chain combines TRBV11-3 with TRBJ1-1, with D maybe TRBD1 (6 bases). This CDR3 has 12 amino acids. V was trimmed by 6 bases and J by 5 bases, leaving 10 bases between them. Germline assignment: CDR1 SGHNT and CDR2 YENEEA. The full variable domain, with the rest looked up from reference TRBV11-3 and TRBJ1-1, is EAGVVQSPRYKIIEKKQPVAFWCNPISGHNTLYWYLQNLGQGPELLIRYENEEAVDDSQLPKDRFSAERLKGVDSTLKIQPAELGDSAVYLCASRERGTEAFFGQGTRLTVV.

The chain links TRBV27 to TRBJ1-1, with D unclear. This CDR3 contains 15 residues. Per germline, CDR1 MNHEY and CDR2 SMNVEV (reference sequence). V was shortened by 4 bases and J by 3 bases, with 15 bases between the two germline ends. The CDR3 region is CASSSHGRLDTEAFF. The DNA for the CDR3 is TGTGCCAGCAGTTCCCACGGGAGGTTAGACACTGAAGCTTTCTTT.

The rearrangement links TRBV2 to TRBJ1-2; D is unclear. V was cut by 4 bases and J by 4 bases, with 16 bases left in between. Germline values: CDR1 SNHLY, CDR2 FYNNEI. This CDR3 has 15 residues. The DNA for the CDR3 is TGTGCCAGCAGTGGGTATCGAGGGTCGTCCTATGGCTACACCTTC. Amino acid sequence: CASSGYRGSSYGYTF.

The DNA of the CDR3 is TGTGCCAGCATGAGAGGACAGGGCCCGGGGGAGCAGTACTTC. It codes for CASMRGQGPGEQYF. The chain combines TRBV6-5 with TRBJ2-7; 8 bases line up with TRBD1. The J segment lost 7 bases and the V segment lost 7 bases, leaving 12 bases of the junction unmatched. CDR1 is MNHEY and CDR2 is SVGAGI in the germline V gene. The CDR3 is made up of 14 amino acids.

Only one count was recorded for this clone. The CDR3 sequence: CASSLPSQREGNEQFF. CDR3 DNA: TGTGCCAGCAGCTTGCCGTCTCAGCGGGAGGGGAATGAGCAGTTCTTC. This chain connects TRBV7-9 to TRBJ2-1; 10 nucleotides match TRBD2. Germline trimming cut 3 bases from V and 7 bases from J; bases unmatched to any gene: 9. Germline CDR1 is SEHNR and CDR2 is FQNEAQ (reference sequence). The CDR3 runs to 16 residues.

The rearrangement links TRBV7-8 to TRBJ1-5, with 7 bases lining up with TRBD1. The CDR3 length is 21 residues. In germline, CDR1 is SGHVS, CDR2 FQNEAQ. Trimming took 1 base from V and 5 from J; bases not matched to a gene: 23. The CDR3 protein is CASSLGLVGHPLDRRDQPQHF. CDR3 sequence (DNA): TGTGCCAGCAGCTTAGGATTGGTTGGTCACCCATTGGACAGGAGAGATCAGCCCCAGCATTTT. The variable domain in full, with the rest retrieved from reference TRBV7-8 and TRBJ1-5, is GAGVSQSPRYKVAKRGQDVALRCDPISGHVSLFWYQQALGQGPEFLTYFQNEAQLDKSGLPSDRFFAERPEGSVSTLKIQRTQQEDSAVYLCASSLGLVGHPLDRRDQPQHFGDGTRLSIL.

The rearrangement links TRBV9 to TRBJ1-2; 11 bases agree with TRBD1. The CDR3 length is 13 residues. Per germline, CDR1 SGDLS and CDR2 YYNGEE. V trimming: 0 bases; J trimming: 12 bases; junction bases outside the gene matches: 4. CDR3 in amino acids: CASSVEDRGPNTF. Written as DNA, the CDR3 is TGTGCCAGCAGCGTAGAGGACAGGGGGCCTAACACCTTC.

This clone was seen once. The chain carries TRBV5-1 and TRBJ2-7; 9 bases are shared with TRBD2. Germline V gene lookup returns CDR1 SGHRS and CDR2 YFSETQ. The CDR3 totals 15 residues. The V gene end was trimmed by 0 bases and the J gene end by 4 bases; junction bases not matched to a gene: 5. The CDR3 coding sequence is TGCGCCAGCAGCTTGGAGGCGGGAGGGTCTTACGAGCAGTACTTC. Protein sequence: CASSLEAGGSYEQYF.

This chain connects TRBV11-2 to TRBJ2-2, with D tentatively TRBD2 (5 bases). Germline V gene data show CDR1 as SGHAT and CDR2 as FQNNGV. This CDR3 has 16 amino acids. The ends were cut back, 5 bases at V and 4 bases at J, with 17 bases in the middle. The CDR3 is CASSPQVPRGTGELFF. CDR3 coding DNA: TGTGCCAGCAGCCCGCAGGTACCCCGGGGCACCGGGGAGCTGTTTTTT.

This chain links TRBV28 with TRBJ2-5; 16 bases line up with TRBD2. Germline CDR1 MDHEN, CDR2 SYDVKM. V was clipped by 5 bases and J by 5 bases; unmatched bases: 2. CDR3 length equals 15 residues. DNA for the CDR3: TGTGCCAGCAGTATGGGACTAGCGGGAGGGGAGACCCAGTACTTC. Protein sequence: CASSMGLAGGETQYF.

The chain carries TRBV6-1 and TRBJ2-7; D remains unclear. CDR1 is MNHNS, CDR2 SASEGT, per germline. Between the trimmed V and J ends, which lost 2 bases and 3 bases, there was a span of 8 bases. The CDR3 is 13 residues long. The CDR3 DNA is TGTGCCAGCAGTGAATCAGCAGGCTACGAGCAGTACTTC. Translated: CASSESAGYEQYF.

This clone was detected a few times. V is TRBV7-9 and J is TRBJ1-4, with 8 bases lining up with TRBD1. The CDR3 is made up of 18 amino acids. The V and J ends lost 1 base and 6 bases, in that order; junction bases with no gene match: 13. Germline CDR1 SEHNR, CDR2 FQNEAQ (reference sequence). CDR3: CASSLGVGQARGDEKLFF. CDR3 in DNA: TGTGCCAGCAGCTTAGGCGTGGGACAGGCGAGGGGAGATGAAAAACTGTTTTTT.

This sequence joins TRBV14 and TRBJ2-2, with 7 bases matching TRBD2. Per germline, CDR1 SGHDN and CDR2 FVKESK. The CDR3 is 14 residues long. V dropped 4 bases and J dropped 7; count of bases not matched to a gene: 6. The CDR3, as DNA: TGTGCCAGCAGCCCCTGGACTAGACACGGGGAGCTGTTTTTT. Protein product: CASSPWTRHGELFF.

The J gene is TRBJ2-1, the V gene TRBV11-2, with 7 bases matching TRBD2. The germline CDR1 and CDR2 sequences are SGHAT and FQNNGV. This CDR3 has 13 amino acids. Unmatched junction bases numbered 1, after V lost 2 bases and J lost 6 bases. This CDR3 is CASSLWEGNEQFF. CDR3 nucleotides: TGTGCCAGCAGCTTATGGGAGGGCAATGAGCAGTTCTTC.

This rearrangement joins TRBV29-1 to TRBJ2-7; 7 bases are shared with TRBD1. The CDR3 loop spans 13 amino acids. J lost 3 bases, V lost 6 bases, and 8 bases had no gene match. Germline assignment: CDR1 SQVTM and CDR2 ANQGSEA. The CDR3 here is CSVGDSYRYEQYF. CDR3 nucleotide sequence: TGCAGCGTAGGGGACAGCTATCGCTACGAGCAGTACTTC.

The CDR3 region is CASSLRGLNTGELFF. The CDR3 bases are TGTGCCAGCAGCTTACGGGGACTTAACACCGGGGAGCTGTTTTTT. The chain uses TRBV5-4 and TRBJ2-2, with D perhaps matching TRBD2 (6 bases). This CDR3 comprises 15 residues. The V and J ends lost 2 bases and 2 bases respectively, with 10 bases between them. Germline loops: CDR1 SGHNT, CDR2 YYREEE (reference sequence).

This chain joins TRBV7-8 and TRBJ2-1; D is unclear. Germline CDR1 SGHVS, CDR2 FQNEAQ. There are 14 residues in the CDR3. Trimming cost V 4 bases and J 7 bases, with 14 bases left between them. The CDR3 reads CASSSPSIRNEQFF. The CDR3 DNA sequence: TGTGCCAGCAGCTCCCCTAGTATTCGGAATGAGCAGTTCTTC.